This T cell receptor beta chain was observed in a study of beta chain features in type 1 diabetes. The V gene's germline CDR1 is SGHAT and CDR2 FQDESV (reference sequence). V lost 6 bases and J lost 3; bases outside the gene matches: 7. The CDR3 sequence is 16 residues long. This clone was seen more than once but under ten times. The antigen remains unidentified. Expressed TCRB transcripts were sequenced because the isolated RNA had all been reverse transcribed beforehand. Only in-frame clones appear in the TCRdb table, and some are missing; sequencing was by immunoSEQ multiplex PCR. The table lists roughly 610,000 clones, roughly 16% of them singletons, with approximately 0.093% in the top ten. Study-wide findings and caveats: The question left open here concerned HLA type influencing TCRB rearrangement. Among patients, naive, central memory and Treg TCRB repertoires appeared more similar than among healthy donors.

This sequence originates from a man younger than 35 in good health. The rearrangement links TRBV11-1 to TRBJ2-1; TRBD2 matches at 11 bases. Specimen: naive CD4+ T cells from blood. DNA for the CDR3: TGTGCCAGCAGATTGGGGACTAGCGGATACTACAATGAGCAGTTCTTC. Amino acid sequence: CASRLGTSGYYNEQFF.